This TCR beta chain was documented in a study of cytomegalovirus exposure and HLA in healthy donors. This clone was seen more than once but under ten times. Its antigen is unidentified. Notes on the study in general: When a later analysis was performed, an Asian-associated ancestry cluster reportedly had fewer N-insertions than the approximately 600-donor mean. A list of 150 to 200 TCR beta chains associated with cytomegalovirus was given. An analysis that came later showed most CMV-associated TCR beta chains appearing HLA-restricted.

The V end was cut by 4 bases, the J end by 1 base, with 11 bases between. The CDR3 spans 14 residues. Germline CDR1 reads SGHDT; CDR2 reads YYEEEE. The PCR ran on 60 Vbeta and 13 Jbeta primers. This table comes from immunoSEQ multiplex PCR, and its TCRdb copy is limited to in-frame clones, with some not included. The sample carries around 200,000 clones, around 80% recorded once. Sample: PBMCs. The chain combines TRBV5-6 with TRBJ1-1, with TRBD1 as a possible D gene (6 bases). The origin of this receptor is a woman aged 55 to 70 in good health and CMV-seropositive. The CDR3 spells CASSPDSGNTEAFF. For the CDR3, the DNA is TGTGCCAGCAGCCCGGACAGCGGGAACACTGAAGCTTTCTTT.